The sequence of this T cell receptor (beta chain) was determined in a study of cytomegalovirus exposure and HLA in healthy donors (dated 2017 in TCRdb). Regarding the study in general: According to a later analysis, one platform produced both the 120 validation repertoires and the 700 or so repertoires of the first cohort. The aim of the study was to test whether cataloging public T cell receptors could identify signatures of past pathogen exposure. Along with the roughly 710-subject first cohort, a separate validation cohort of roughly 110 different subjects was used. To predict cytomegalovirus infection status, the study brought together high-throughput TCR immunosequencing, statistical association of individual TCRs with disease status, and machine learning. Results and caveats for the whole study, not just this receptor: In a later analysis, TCRs clustered in the first cohort were found to also tend to co-occur in the roughly 130 validation repertoires, with approximately 93% of cluster scores above 0. In the study, 150 to 200 TCR beta chains were listed as associated with cytomegalovirus. All 120 or so repertoires were used to score co-occurrence in the validation cohort in a later analysis, because that analysis had no HLA typing for the cohort. Three of the identified cytomegalovirus-associated TCR beta chains were confirmed in vitro to be specific for cytomegalovirus antigens. The authors suggested that the approach could potentially be extended to other disease states and immunological phenotypes. Cytomegalovirus status was reported to be diagnosed by the classifier with high specificity and sensitivity in both the original and validation cohorts. Across donors, most TCR sequences were observed very rarely, whereas some public TCRs were present in many individuals.

Library construction relied on the immunoSEQ multiplex PCR assay. In the original analysis: A statistical classification framework was built to diagnose cytomegalovirus status from the catalog of TCR beta chain sequences. Entries here come from immuneACCESS through TCRdb and include only in-frame sequences with V and J called. Some clones fail to appear in such tables; in the studies checked, an unresolved V gene covers under half of the shortfall, and the cause of the remainder is unknown. That table gives V, J and clone size, and the DNA gave D and trimming. The sample profile shows tens of thousands of clones; roughly 90% of them were found once. Jointly, the top ten make up more than 1% of the sample. The sample holds one count of this clone. Its target antigen remains unknown. Base qualities are missing; no much larger clone stands one base away. The donors belonged to the validation cohort of about 110 subjects, which was separate from the approximately 700-subject first cohort.

Including the terminal cysteine and phenylalanine, the CDR3 comprises 15 residues. Left in the record is the CDR3 DNA by itself, 45 bases read in frame from the first base. The junction shows trimming of 1 base on V and 2 bases on J, and the gene matches do not reach 3 bases of it. Reading the germline V gene gives CDR1 SGHRS and CDR2 YFSETQ. This receptor was taken from a woman aged 18-35 years in good health and CMV-seronegative. Sequenced input: PBMCs. The chain uses TRBV5-1 and TRBJ2-7; TRBD2 aligns with 10 central bases. Read as DNA, the sequence is TGCGCCAGCAGCTTGTTCGGGACTAGCGCCTACGAGCAGTACTTC. The resulting protein is CASSLFGTSAYEQYF.